The rows below give T cell receptor beta chains drawn from one sample of a study of T cell changes during pregnancy in multiple sclerosis. The protocol was immunoSEQ multiplex PCR, while the TCRdb copy is restricted to in-frame clones and leaves out a portion. The sample shows 60,000 or so clones, roughly nine tenths of them seen only once. The sample here was peripheral blood, taken before pregnancy. Receptors were obtained from a female donor with multiple sclerosis, enrolled in a pregnancy study. CDR3s include the opening cysteine and the closing phenylalanine or tryptophan. The D gene is left open where the match is weak.

length: 17
D: .
J: TRBJ2-3
V: TRBV28
DNA: TGTGCCAGCACCGTTCCGCAGCGGGTTAGCGGCACAGATACGCAGTATTTT
CDR3: CASTVPQRVSGTDTQYF

length: 15
D: TRBD2
J: TRBJ2-7
V: TRBV9
DNA: TGTGCCAGCAGCGCCCGCGGGGGGACGGACTACGAGCAGTACTTC
CDR3: CASSARGGTDYEQYF

length: 16
D: TRBD2
J: TRBJ2-3
V: TRBV7-2
DNA: TGTGCCAGCAGCCCTAGACTAGCGGGGGCAAAGGGTACGCAGTATTTT
CDR3: CASSPRLAGAKGTQYF

length: 15
D: TRBD2
J: TRBJ2-1
V: TRBV27
DNA: TGTGCCAGCAGTTTTGGGCGGGGGGGCCGGTATGAGCAGTTCTTC
CDR3: CASSFGRGGRYEQFF

length: 12
D: TRBD1
J: TRBJ2-1
V: TRBV29-1
DNA: TGCAGCGTTAGACAGGGGGCAAATGAGCAGTTCTTC
CDR3: CSVRQGANEQFF

length: 15
D: TRBD1
J: TRBJ1-5
V: TRBV7-2
DNA: TGTGCCAGCAGCCTCCAGGGGGATGGTACCCTCCCCCAGCATTTT
CDR3: CASSLQGDGTLPQHF

length: 11
D: .
J: TRBJ1-2
V: TRBV7-9
DNA: TGTGCCAGCAGCTTCCAGTATGGCTACACCTTC
CDR3: CASSFQYGYTF

length: 14
D: TRBD1
J: TRBJ1-2
V: TRBV2
DNA: TGTGCCAGCAGGTCGGGACAGATCCTCTATGGCTACACCTTC
CDR3: CASRSGQILYGYTF

length: 15
D: TRBD1
J: TRBJ1-1
V: TRBV4-3
DNA: TGCGCCAGCAGCCAGACGACAGGGGGATTCACTGAAGCTTTCTTT
CDR3: CASSQTTGGFTEAFF

length: 15
D: .
J: TRBJ2-3
V: TRBV4-3
DNA: TGCGCCAGCAGCCAAGGCTACGAGGGTGCAGATACGCAGTATTTT
CDR3: CASSQGYEGADTQYF